This passage covers 18 T cell receptor beta chains from one sample sequenced in a study of identical twins. TCRdb itself ran the 5' RACE reads through MiXCR, one entry per CDR3 protein. The profile shows about 220,000 distinct CDR3 sequences, around 6.8% of them singletons. The same sample was also studied in work on yellow fever vaccine responses in identical twins.

Sequenced: memory (CD45RO+) T cells sorted from blood. The receptors shown here come from a woman between 18 and 30 years old in good health.

The chain carries TRBV3-1 and TRBJ2-5, with 9 bases matching TRBD1. The CDR3 totals 17 residues. V lost 1 base to trimming and J lost 0 bases; unmatched junction nucleotides: 6. Germline V lookup: CDR1 LGHDT, CDR2 YNNKEL (reference sequence). This CDR3 reads CASSQVRRDRDQETQYF. CDR3 DNA: TGTGCCAGCAGCCAAGTACGCCGGGACAGGGACCAAGAGACCCAGTACTTC.

This clonotype was counted only a few times. The chain combines TRBV7-2 with TRBJ1-5; D perhaps matches TRBD1 (5 bases). The CDR3 covers 15 residues. Germline CDR1 SGHTA, CDR2 FQGNSA. With 5 bases removed from V and 3 bases from J, the gap between germline ends came to 14 bases. In nucleotides, the CDR3 is TGTGCCAGCAGCCCCAGGAGGGGTATCAATCAGCCCCAGCATTTT. Residues: CASSPRRGINQPQHF.

This clonotype was seen repeatedly, ten times or more. J is TRBJ1-1 and V is TRBV6-5; D not resolved. Looked up from germline, CDR1 is MNHEY and CDR2 is SVGAGI. CDR3 length equals 15 residues. Trimming left V 2 bases short and J 1 base short, with 11 bases between. Here the CDR3 reads CASSYDGSPNTEAFF. The CDR3 DNA reads as TGTGCCAGCAGTTACGATGGCAGCCCGAACACTGAAGCTTTCTTT.

The chain employs TRBV12-5 and TRBJ2-5; 10 bases fit TRBD2. The trim removed 3 bases at V and 12 bases at J, leaving 7 bases unmatched. This CDR3 has 13 amino acids. Germline assignment: CDR1 LGHNT and CDR2 FRNRAP. The CDR3 DNA sequence: TGTGCTAGTGGTTTATACAGCGGGGGGGCCAAGTACTTC. Protein: CASGLYSGGAKYF.

A few counts support this clonotype. The chain has TRBV4-3 and TRBJ2-7; TRBD2 aligns across 11 bases. With 0 bases clipped from V and 3 bases from J, the junction kept 1 base outside the gene matches. This CDR3 region has 15 residues. CDR1 and CDR2 from the germline V gene are LGHNA and YSLEER. The CDR3 sequence is CASSQEGLADYEQYF. The CDR3 nucleotides read TGCGCCAGCAGCCAAGAGGGACTAGCGGACTACGAGCAGTACTTC.

Ten or more counts support this clonotype. This chain joins TRBV6-2 or TRBV6-3 and TRBJ1-1, with D maybe TRBD1 (5 bases). This CDR3 contains 14 residues. The V end lost 4 bases, the J end lost 1 base, and 10 bases lay between the germline ends. CDR1 and CDR2 (germline): MNHEY, SVGEGT. The chain's CDR3 is CASSSMGTNTEAFF. CDR3 sequence (DNA): TGTGCCAGCAGTTCTATGGGGACGAACACTGAAGCTTTCTTT.

The chain uses TRBV7-9 and TRBJ1-1; no reliable D call. CDR3 length equals 15 residues. V lost 3 bases to trimming and J lost 1 base, with 12 bases between them. CDR1 SEHNR and CDR2 FQNEAQ come from the germline V gene (reference sequence). CDR3 region: CASSLSLRRNTEAFF. CDR3 nucleotides: TGTGCCAGCAGCTTGTCCTTGCGTCGGAACACTGAAGCTTTCTTT.

This clonotype has at least ten counts. The chain carries TRBV20-1 and TRBJ2-3, with a weak D call TRBD1 (6 bases). CDR1 is DFQATT, CDR2 SNEGSKA, per germline (reference sequence). V was pared by 3 bases and J by 4 bases, with 17 bases between. The CDR3 is 15 residues long. CDR3 sequence (DNA): TGCAGTGCTAGTCTGTCTCAGGGGCTGGCAGATACGCAGTATTTT. Residues: CSASLSQGLADTQYF.

This clonotype has only a few counts. The V call is TRBV11-2, the J call TRBJ2-5; TRBD1 or TRBD2 may be the D gene (5 bases each). Germline CDR1 reads SGHAT; CDR2 reads FQNNGV. The CDR3 length is 15 residues. The V end was cut by 5 bases, the J end by 2 bases, with 15 bases between. Here the CDR3 DNA reads TGTGCCAGCAGCCCGGGACGGCCGCCTCAAGAGACCCAGTACTTC. Amino acid sequence: CASSPGRPPQETQYF. Based on the CDR3 plus reference TRBV11-2 and TRBJ2-5, the full variable domain is EAGVAQSPRYKIIEKRQSVAFWCNPISGHATLYWYQQILGQGPKLLIQFQNNGVVDDSQLPKDRFSAERLKGVDSTLKIQPAKLEDSAVYLCASSPGRPPQETQYFGPGTRLLVL.

This clonotype was seen a handful of times. The DNA of the CDR3 is TGTGCCAGCAGTTACTCGAGGCTAGCAGCTGATACGCAGTATTTT. It codes for CASSYSRLAADTQYF. V and J are TRBV6-2 or TRBV6-3 and TRBJ2-3, with D perhaps matching TRBD2 (5 bases). Germline V gene data show CDR1 as MNHEY and CDR2 as SVGEGT. The CDR3 totals 15 residues. V lost 0 bases, J lost 6 bases, and 13 bases lay in between.

The sample holds a few counts of this clonotype. The rearrangement links TRBV5-4 to TRBJ2-5; 8 nucleotides match TRBD1. This CDR3 has 15 amino acids. Germline trimming cut 4 bases from V and 2 bases from J; bases unmatched to any gene: 7. Looked up from germline, CDR1 is SGHNT and CDR2 is YYREEE (reference sequence). Here the CDR3 DNA reads TGTGCCAGCAGCCGCGGACAGGGATTGCAAGAGACCCAGTACTTC. Its protein is CASSRGQGLQETQYF.

This clonotype was seen more than once but under ten times. The chain couples TRBV12-3 or TRBV12-4 to TRBJ2-7; perhaps TRBD2 as D (7 bases). Trimming took off 4 bases at V and 2 bases at J, with 15 bases between the two ends. CDR3 length: 15 amino acids. The CDR3 sequence is CASSWGGQLAYEQYF. CDR3 DNA sequence: TGTGCCAGCAGTTGGGGGGGACAACTGGCCTACGAGCAGTACTTC.

This clonotype has at least ten counts. The chain employs TRBV12-3 or TRBV12-4 and TRBJ1-5, with 7 bases matching TRBD1. The CDR3 runs to 14 residues. With V trimmed by 3 bases and J by 3 bases, 2 bases remained unmatched. CDR3 bases: TGTGCCAGCAGTTTCGGACAGGACAATCAGCCCCAGCATTTT. Residues: CASSFGQDNQPQHF.

The chain combines TRBV19 with TRBJ2-7, with TRBD1 matching over 7 bases. Germline values: CDR1 LNHDA, CDR2 SQIVND (reference sequence). V lost 9 bases, J lost 6 bases, and 14 bases stayed unmatched. The CDR3 loop spans 14 amino acids. CDR3 loop: CARPHRGNDGEQYF. CDR3 in DNA: TGTGCCAGACCTCACAGGGGTAACGACGGCGAGCAGTACTTC. Drawing the rest from reference TRBV19 and TRBJ2-7, the complete variable domain is DGGITQSPKYLFRKEGQNVTLSCEQNLNHDAMYWYRQDPGQGLRLIYYSQIVNDFQKGDIAEGYSVSREKKESFPLTVTSAQKNPTAFYLCARPHRGNDGEQYFGPGTRLTVT.

The V gene is TRBV18, the J gene TRBJ2-3; TRBD2 is a possible D gene (6 bases). This CDR3 comprises 16 residues. Trimming took 0 bases from V and 2 from J, leaving 12 bases between them. From germline, CDR1 is KGHSH and CDR2 LQKENI. CDR3 amino acids: CASSPPGRGLTDTQYF. The CDR3 bases are TGTGCCAGCTCACCACCCGGGCGGGGCCTCACAGATACGCAGTATTTT. Supplemented by reference TRBV18 and TRBJ2-3, the full variable domain reads NAGVMQNPRHLVRRRGQEARLRCSPMKGHSHVYWYRQLPEEGLKFMVYLQKENIIDESGMPKERFSAEFPKEGPSILRIQQVVRGDSAAYFCASSPPGRGLTDTQYFGPGTRLTVL.

This clonotype has only a few counts. The chain has TRBV18 and TRBJ1-1; D call uncertain. The CDR3 has 15 amino acids. From germline, CDR1 is KGHSH and CDR2 LQKENI. Trimming stripped 0 bases from V and 2 bases from J, with 10 bases between. CDR3 sequence reads: CASSPPYGKNTEAFF. The CDR3 bases are TGTGCCAGCTCACCACCATACGGGAAAAACACTGAAGCTTTCTTT.

The chain couples TRBV15 to TRBJ2-5; TRBD1 might be the D (6 bases). Germline V gene sequence: CDR1 LNHNV, CDR2 YYDKDF (reference sequence). Trimming took off 1 base at V and 5 bases at J, with 17 bases between the two ends. This CDR3 is 16 amino acids long. The CDR3 DNA is TGTGCCACCAGCAGAGCAGGGGTGGTCGGCTGGGAGACCCAGTACTTC. It specifies CATSRAGVVGWETQYF.

For this clonotype: Germline and junction disagree at one end, which may indicate a read error. CDR3 region: CASSLTLAGVGETQYF. DNA of the CDR3: TGTGCTAGCAGCTTAACACTAGCGGGAGTAGGGGAGACCCAGTACTTC. V and J are TRBV7-7 and TRBJ2-5, with 11 bases matching TRBD2. CDR1 and CDR2 (germline): SSHAT, FNYEAQ (reference sequence). The CDR3 is 16 amino acids. The variable domain in full, with the rest retrieved from reference TRBV7-7 and TRBJ2-5, is GAGVSQSPRYKVTKRGQDVTLRCDPISSHATLYWYQQALGQGPEFLTYFNYEAQPDKSGLPSDRFSAERPEGSISTLTIQRTEQRDSAMYRCASSLTLAGVGETQYFGPGTRLLVL.